This TCR beta chain came from a study of blood T cell repertoires in COVID-19. At the level of the study: Both acute and convalescent COVID-19 samples were obtained from the United States, Italy and Spain. In each case, the material was cDNA or gDNA derived from T cells, B-cell-depleted T cells, or PBMCs.

In the authors' methods: Amplified reference gene primers provided the basis for estimating nucleated cell counts. Assay: immunoSEQ multiplex PCR; the TCRdb copy retains only in-frame clones and omits some. The V and J calls and clone size are taken from that table; D and trimming were inferred from the DNA. The sample holds 250,000 to 300,000 clones; 70% to 90% are singletons and the top ten take 9.5% to 12%. Sequencing used peripheral blood. The receptor's source is a woman aged 70-85 years with acute or convalescent COVID-19.

The CDR3 sequence is CASSQKGARQYF. In nucleotides, the CDR3 is TGTGCCAGCAGCCAAAAAGGGGCTAGGCAGTACTTC. This rearrangement joins TRBV3-1 (or the pseudogene TRBV3-2) to TRBJ2-5; a weak D match, TRBD1 (5 bases). CDR1 and CDR2 from the germline V gene are LGHDT and YNNKEL (reference sequence). V was cut by 2 bases and J by 11 bases, with 12 bases left in between. The CDR3 covers 12 residues.